These T cell receptor beta chains were read from a single sample in a study of T cells in localized non-small cell lung cancer. TCRdb's copy holds only in-frame clones and misses some; the assay was immunoSEQ multiplex PCR. This sample carries a few thousand clones, about 32% of them seen once, and the ten largest clones take approximately 18%. This material consisted of normal lung tissue next to the tumor, taken before any cancer treatment. These receptors originate from a woman aged 40-69 years with stage II squamous cell lung carcinoma. Each CDR3 is given with its conserved first and last residue.

V gene,J gene,CDR3 protein
TRBV2,TRBJ2-3,CASRGLQTTTSTDTQYF
TRBV6-8,TRBJ2-3,CASSGRGGVSDTQYF
TRBV11-3,TRBJ1-1,CASSLGLMNTEAFF
TRBV11-3,TRBJ1-1,CASSSRGVGTEAFF
TRBV28,TRBJ1-4,CASSAGGLANEKLFF
TRBV30,TRBJ2-1,CAWSLGGASSYNEQFF
TRBV30,TRBJ1-2,CASRDRDGYTF
TRBV7-6,TRBJ2-3,CASSVLSGGWDTQYF
TRBV6-8,TRBJ2-5,CASTPLWGETQYF
TRBV4-1,TRBJ2-7,CASSQVRQNEQYF
TRBV30,TRBJ2-6,CAWSGPNVLTF
TRBV6-8,TRBJ2-2,CASIHSVSGELFF
TRBV19,TRBJ1-3,CASTPSGPGNTIYF
TRBV11-3,TRBJ2-2,CASSLTGLVGELFF
TRBV23-1,TRBJ2-7,CASSQSPLAVRPFSYEQYF
TRBV5-1,TRBJ1-1,CASSLGTPGTEAFF
TRBV15,TRBJ2-1,CATSSPRQADSYNEQFF
TRBV29-1,TRBJ2-2,CSVGTSGSGELFF
TRBV14,TRBJ1-4,CASSQQGIPNEKLFF
TRBV9,TRBJ2-3,CASSPQADTQYF
TRBV11-3,TRBJ2-5,CASSRGQGKETQYF
TRBV14,TRBJ2-7,CASSQGPPAAGERGQYF
TRBV7-5,TRBJ2-1,CASSLEGARVNEQFF
TRBV19,TRBJ1-1,CASKDRVHTEAFF
TRBV30,TRBJ1-6,CAWSWTGRNSPLHF
TRBV5-1,TRBJ1-3,CASSLTTGDSGNTIYF
TRBV29-1,TRBJ1-2,CSVGSTKRGNGYTF